The 20 T cell receptor beta chains below come from one sample, sequenced in a study of early T cells in non-severe SARS-CoV-2 infection. From the 5' RACE reads, TCRdb called clonotypes with MiXCR, one entry per CDR3 protein. The sample holds roughly 24,000 distinct CDR3 sequences, 3% to 4% seen once. Material for sequencing was whole blood. The receptor set was obtained from an adult who was a healthcare worker with PCR-confirmed SARS-CoV-2 infection or an uninfected control (not recorded which).

By share of the sample, this clonotype is medium-sized (0.01 to 0.1%). V usage is TRBV6-5 and J usage is TRBJ1-2; D not resolved. This CDR3 spans 17 amino acids. CDR1 MNHEY and CDR2 SVGAGI come from the germline V gene. The germline V and J ends were trimmed by 0 bases and 2 bases, with 16 bases remaining between them. The CDR3 loop is CASSYSKAGQLNYGYTF. The CDR3 coding sequence is TGTGCCAGCAGTTACTCGAAAGCTGGTCAGCTCAACTATGGCTACACCTTC.

This clonotype was observed at least ten times. The genes are TRBV15 and TRBJ1-3; D is uncertain. CDR3 length: 15 residues. The germline V gene encodes CDR1 LNHNV and CDR2 YYDKDF (reference sequence). The V gene lost 1 base and the J gene lost 0 bases, with 7 bases spanning the gap. DNA of the CDR3: TGTGCCACCAGCAGAGGACCGAGCTCTGGAAACACCATATATTTT. It yields the protein CATSRGPSSGNTIYF.

This clonotype was recorded at least ten times. The chain couples TRBV28 to TRBJ1-1; D is possibly TRBD1 (6 bases). The CDR3 covers 15 residues. CDR1 and CDR2 from the germline V gene are MDHEN and SYDVKM. Deletions cut 6 bases from V and 1 base from J, with 15 bases between. CDR3 DNA: TGTGCCAGCAGCATCTACGGGACAACGAACACTGAAGCTTTCTTT. This codes for CASSIYGTTNTEAFF. Supplemented by reference TRBV28 and TRBJ1-1, the full variable domain reads DVKVTQSSRYLVKRTGEKVFLECVQDMDHENMFWYRQDPGLGLRLIYFSYDVKMKEKGDIPEGYSVSREKKERFSLILESASTNQTSMYLCASSIYGTTNTEAFFGQGTRLTVV.

In this sample, this clonotype turned up many times. The chain has TRBV14 and TRBJ2-7; either TRBD1 or TRBD2 may fit D (5 bases each). The germline V and J ends were trimmed by 8 bases and 4 bases, with 9 bases remaining between them. The CDR3 consists of 11 residues. Germline V CDR1 and CDR2: SGHDN, FVKESK. CDR3 protein: CASGGAYEQYF. The CDR3 bases are TGTGCCAGCGGGGGTGCTTACGAGCAGTACTTC.

J is TRBJ2-1 and V is TRBV24-1; D uncertain. The germline V gene has CDR1 KGHDR and CDR2 SFDVKD. Trimming removed 4 bases from V and 15 bases from J, with 18 bases in between. The CDR3 spans 13 residues. In DNA, the CDR3 is TGTGCCACCAGTGACGTTGGCAAGCCCGTTCCGTTCTTC. It yields the protein CATSDVGKPVPFF.

Note on this clonotype: A much larger clone lies a single base off, so this may be a read error. V usage is TRBV3-1 and J usage is TRBJ2-2; D not certain. This CDR3 has 15 residues. The V end was cut by 8 bases, the J end by 6 bases, with 19 bases between. Germline loops: CDR1 LGHDT, CDR2 YNNKEL (reference sequence). CDR3 DNA: TGTGCCAGCCGACTCAGCGTCCTGGCGTCCGGGGAGCTGTTTTTT. It encodes CASRLSVLASGELFF. Drawing the rest from reference TRBV3-1 and TRBJ2-2, the complete variable domain is DTAVSQTPKYLVTQMGNDKSIKCEQNLGHDTMYWYKQDSKKFLKIMFSYNNKELIINETVPNRFSPKSPDKAHLNLHINSLELGDSAVYFCASRLSVLASGELFFGEGSRLTVL.

This clonotype was seen ten or more times. The chain uses TRBV7-2 and TRBJ2-2; 9 bases match TRBD1. The CDR3 loop spans 15 amino acids. The germline V gene encodes CDR1 SGHTA and CDR2 FQGNSA. V was clipped by 5 bases and J by 6 bases; unmatched bases: 7. CDR3 nucleotide sequence: TGTGCCAGCAGCCCCGGGACAGGGTTGTCCGGGGAGCTGTTTTTT. Its protein product is CASSPGTGLSGELFF.

The V and J genes are TRBV7-8 and TRBJ2-7; the D gene is possibly TRBD2 (5 bases). The CDR3 is 13 amino acids. Germline CDR1 is SGHVS and CDR2 is FQNEAQ. V was cut by 5 bases and J by 2 bases, with 10 bases left in between. The CDR3 DNA reads TGTGCCAGCAGCCCAGAGAGGGCCTACGAGCAGTACTTC. Amino acid sequence: CASSPERAYEQYF.

This clonotype is labeled medium-sized. The V and J genes are TRBV6-5 and TRBJ1-3; TRBD1 matches at 7 bases. The V and J ends lost 4 bases and 2 bases, in that order; junction bases with no gene match: 2. Germline V gives CDR1 MNHEY, CDR2 SVGAGI. The CDR3 totals 14 residues. The CDR3 nucleotides read TGTGCCAGCAGTTTGACAGGGACTGGAAACACCATATATTTT. Its translation: CASSLTGTGNTIYF.

This chain connects TRBV6-6 to TRBJ2-7, with D unclear. Germline V gene lookup returns CDR1 MNHNY and CDR2 SVGAGI (reference sequence). The CDR3 is 12 residues long. Trimming removed 4 bases at V and 4 bases at J, with 8 bases between. This CDR3 reads CASSSWDYEQYF. The CDR3 DNA reads as TGTGCCAGCAGTTCGTGGGATTACGAGCAGTACTTC.

This clonotype was observed at least ten times. CDR3 in DNA: TGTGCCACCAGTGAAGGTGTGTATGGCTACACCTTC. Protein product: CATSEGVYGYTF. This chain links TRBV24-1 with TRBJ1-2, with unresolved D. This CDR3 region has 12 residues. CDR1 is KGHDR, CDR2 SFDVKD, per germline. Trimming took 4 bases from V and 5 from J, leaving 7 bases between them.

By share, this clonotype counts as medium-sized. The chain employs TRBV7-2 and TRBJ2-3, with 7 nucleotides matching TRBD2. The J segment lost 4 bases and the V segment lost 1 base, leaving 11 bases of the junction unmatched. Germline CDR1 is SGHTA and CDR2 is FQGNSA. The CDR3 spans 17 residues. The CDR3 nucleotides read TGTGCCAGCAGCTTAGTGGGGCCCGGGAGGAGCTCAGATACGCAGTATTTT. Protein sequence: CASSLVGPGRSSDTQYF.

In its sample, this clonotype was seen many times. The rearrangement uses TRBV7-2 and TRBJ2-7; 10 nucleotides line up with TRBD2. J gave up 2 bases and V 2 bases, and 0 bases lay outside the gene matches. The CDR3 extends over 14 amino acids. CDR1 SGHTA and CDR2 FQGNSA come from the germline V gene. The CDR3: CASSLSGRAYEQYF. CDR3 DNA sequence: TGTGCCAGCAGCTTAAGCGGGAGGGCCTACGAGCAGTACTTC.

This clonotype was counted ten times or more. This chain's CDR3 is CASSYDPGSASGNTIYF. As DNA, the CDR3 is TGTGCCAGCAGTTACGATCCAGGCTCGGCCTCTGGAAACACCATATATTTT. The chain links TRBV6-5 to TRBJ1-3, with D uncertain. The CDR3 covers 17 residues. The V and J ends lost 2 bases and 0 bases respectively, with 14 bases between them. Looked up from germline, CDR1 is MNHEY and CDR2 is SVGAGI.

By share, this clonotype counts as medium-sized. The chain has TRBV6-5 and TRBJ2-7; tentative D call: TRBD1 (7 bases). CDR3 length: 14 residues. V gave up 2 bases and J gave up 2 bases, with 10 bases separating them. Germline lookup yields CDR1 MNHEY and CDR2 SVGAGI. CDR3 bases: TGTGCCAGCAGTTACACCAGGGGGGCCTACGAGCAGTACTTC. Protein: CASSYTRGAYEQYF.

Many counts were recorded for this clonotype. The J gene is TRBJ2-1, the V gene TRBV11-2; 7 bases match TRBD1. V was clipped by 3 bases and J by 2 bases; unmatched bases: 7. CDR1 is SGHAT and CDR2 is FQNNGV in the germline V gene. The CDR3 sequence is 16 residues long. The CDR3 sequence: CASSFLTTGAYNEQFF. CDR3 nucleotides: TGTGCCAGCAGCTTTCTCACTACAGGGGCCTACAATGAGCAGTTCTTC.

At least ten counts were recorded for this clonotype. The chain has TRBV6-5 and TRBJ2-1; 7 bases fit TRBD1. CDR1 MNHEY and CDR2 SVGAGI come from the germline V gene. The CDR3 totals 14 residues. Trimming at V came to 2 bases and at J to 5 bases, leaving 3 bases not matched to a gene. CDR3 sequence reads: CASSYLGTDNEQFF. CDR3 nucleotide sequence: TGTGCCAGCAGTTACCTAGGGACAGACAATGAGCAGTTCTTC.

A few counts support this clonotype. The rearrangement joins TRBV19 to TRBJ2-7; D unclear. Trimming took 6 bases from V and 7 from J, leaving 10 bases between them. The germline V gene has CDR1 LNHDA and CDR2 SQIVND (reference sequence). This CDR3 is built from 11 residues. CDR3 sequence reads: CASRSGLEQYF. CDR3 in DNA: TGTGCCAGTAGATCCGGTCTTGAGCAGTACTTC.

This clonotype was seen repeatedly, ten times or more. V gene TRBV5-1 combines with J gene TRBJ2-1, with 7 bases aligning to TRBD2. The CDR3 is 16 amino acids. The J segment lost 0 bases and the V segment lost 0 bases, leaving 3 bases of the junction unmatched. Germline V gene lookup returns CDR1 SGHRS and CDR2 YFSETQ. Here the CDR3 DNA reads TGCGCCAGCAGCTTGGGGGAGGGCCACTCCTACAATGAGCAGTTCTTC. Its translation is CASSLGEGHSYNEQFF.

This clonotype has just a few counts. V usage is TRBV20-1 and J usage is TRBJ1-1; TRBD1 might be the D (5 bases). The V gene's germline CDR1 is DFQATT and CDR2 SNEGSKA (reference sequence). V gave up 3 bases and J gave up 0 bases, with 20 bases separating them. The CDR3 totals 17 residues. The CDR3 bases are TGCAGTGCTAGCCACGGGACGCTCGGAGTCATGAACACTGAAGCTTTCTTT. It codes for CSASHGTLGVMNTEAFF.